This TCR beta chain was recovered during a study of blood T cell repertoires in COVID-19 (dated by TCRdb to 2019 to 2021). For the wider study: Collaborator samples came from the United States, Italy and Spain and covered acute and convalescent phases of COVID-19. The material from the prospective study consisted of cDNA or gDNA derived from T cells, B-cell-depleted T cells, or PBMCs. The dataset comprised deeply sampled blood TCRbeta repertoires from subjects exposed to, actively infected with, or recovered from COVID-19. The repertoires were released in a freely available public database meant as a resource for research on the immune response to SARS-CoV-2. The samples were drawn from two sources: the first 160 participants of the ongoing ImmuneRACE study, and fewer than 1,500 subjects contributed by 6 global collaborators. The sample metadata nearly always contained a de-identified subject ID, COVID-19 status, age in years and sex. HLA class I and class II types, where available, came from metadata supplied by the sample provider rather than from assay-based typing.

Comment on this clone: Its antigen is currently not known. No clone much larger than this one lies a single base away; base qualities are absent. The sample contains more than one DNA sequence encoding this CDR3.

What the study reported, not specific to this receptor: Clinical and demographic metadata were provided uncurated, with the amount varying by source and participant.

TCRbeta CDR3 regions were amplified from genomic DNA by means of the immunoSEQ Assay, a bias-controlled multiplex PCR. On the authors' methods: The number of nucleated cells in each sample was estimated by amplification of reference gene primers within the assay. Sequence reads were collapsed and filtered to measure the absolute abundance of every unique TCRbeta CDR3 rearrangement. For each sample, productive Simpson clonality was calculated by taking the square root of Simpson's diversity index across productive rearrangements. In TCRdb, the immuneACCESS table is reduced to in-frame sequences with V and J assigned. These tables do not hold every clone; where another copy was compared, an unresolved V gene accounts for under half, and the others remain unexplained. That table gives V, J and clone size, and the DNA gave D and trimming. Recorded for this sample are around 250,000 clones; approximately 90% of them occurred a single time. 0.95% to 1.5% of the sample is in the top ten clones.

Deletion took 0 bases off V and 5 bases off J, with a span of 6 bases between the germline ends. In the germline V gene, CDR1 corresponds to SGHRS and CDR2 to YFSETQ. The CDR3 goes from the cysteine to the phenylalanine over 13 residues. Only the CDR3 portion is preserved as DNA: 39 bases, with reading frame beginning at the first base. Enrolling through a virtual design, the prospective study's participants ranged in age from roughly 18 to 95 years and lived across some 23 United States geographic areas. In the prospective study, participants were assigned to cohorts based on the clinical history participants reported in a screening survey and a study questionnaire. Mobile phlebotomists in the prospective study collected whole blood, serum and a nasopharyngeal or oropharyngeal swab from every participant. Participants in the prospective study had the option to provide additional blood draws and questionnaires over a 2-month period. Before DNA extraction, prospective study blood samples were shipped either frozen or at room temperature.

The chain couples TRBV5-1 to TRBJ1-5, with no confident D gene call. The sample was PBMCs or T cells enriched from blood (not recorded which). The receptor was derived from a woman aged 35 to 49 with acute COVID-19. The DNA sequence follows: TGCGCCAGCAGCTTGGTCTCGGATCAGCCCCAGCATTTT. It translates as CASSLVSDQPQHF.